This T cell receptor (beta chain) was documented in a study of CD8+ T cells in alopecia areata. The CDR3 has 14 residues. Germline V gene lookup returns CDR1 LGHNA and CDR2 YSYQKL. The V and J ends lost 8 bases and 3 bases, in that order; junction bases with no gene match: 5. A few counts support this clone. Its antigen is undetermined. Mouse germline and gene names are used. The read ends 4 residues before the CDR3 terminus; that terminus is restored from the germline J gene. Study conclusions and caveats: Clonality in lesional scalp, especially alopecia totalis/universalis, exceeded that of normal scalp. Shared TCR sequences were less clear between patients than in mice, possibly partly from HLA diversity.

Following RNA extraction, reverse transcription yielded cDNA that acted as the sequencing template. Libraries were prepared by immunoSEQ multiplex PCR; TCRdb keeps only in-frame clonotypes and omits some of them. This repertoire holds around 100,000 clones, and none appear only once. V usage is TRBV2 and J usage is TRBJ1-1; 11 bases are shared with TRBD1. Sequencing used lesional skin. The TCR was taken from a C3H/HeJ mouse with alopecia areata. This line is of MHC haplotype H2-k. CDR3 loop: CASPRDRGDTEVFF. The covered CDR3 bases are TGTGCCAGCCCCCGGGACAGGGGGGACACA.